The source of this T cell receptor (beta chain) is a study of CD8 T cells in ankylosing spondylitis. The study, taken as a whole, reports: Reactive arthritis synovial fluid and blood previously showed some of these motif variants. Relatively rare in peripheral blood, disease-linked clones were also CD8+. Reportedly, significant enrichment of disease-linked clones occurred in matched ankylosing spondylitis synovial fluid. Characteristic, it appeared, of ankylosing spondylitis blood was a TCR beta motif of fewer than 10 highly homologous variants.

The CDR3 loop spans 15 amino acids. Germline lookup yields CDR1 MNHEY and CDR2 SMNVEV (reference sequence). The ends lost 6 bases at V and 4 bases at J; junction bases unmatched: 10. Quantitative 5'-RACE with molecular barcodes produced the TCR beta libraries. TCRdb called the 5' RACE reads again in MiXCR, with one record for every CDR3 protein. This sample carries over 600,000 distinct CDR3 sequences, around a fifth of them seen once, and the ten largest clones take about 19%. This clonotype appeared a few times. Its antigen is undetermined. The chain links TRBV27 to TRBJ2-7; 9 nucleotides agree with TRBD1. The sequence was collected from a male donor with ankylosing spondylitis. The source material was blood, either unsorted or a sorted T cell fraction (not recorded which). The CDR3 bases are TGTGCCAGCAGGATACCGGGACAGGGTGGGTACGAGCAGTACTTC. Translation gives CASRIPGQGGYEQYF.